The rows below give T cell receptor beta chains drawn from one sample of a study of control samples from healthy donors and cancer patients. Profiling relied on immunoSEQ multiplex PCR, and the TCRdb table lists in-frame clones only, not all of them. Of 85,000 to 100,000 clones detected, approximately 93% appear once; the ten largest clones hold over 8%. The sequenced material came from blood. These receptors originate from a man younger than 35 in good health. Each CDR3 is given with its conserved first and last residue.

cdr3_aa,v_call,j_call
CASSYARQGNQPQHF,TRBV6-5,TRBJ1-5
CASSLGPGHSSDEHF,TRBV7-2,TRBJ2-7
CASSLGGGQAVEAFF,TRBV7-2,TRBJ1-1
CASSIFRGGYQPQHF,TRBV19,TRBJ1-5
CASSLFALSELHNEQFF,TRBV11-3,TRBJ2-1
CASSAYSLQNQPQHF,TRBV7-2,TRBJ1-5
CASSPGTDLMNTEAFF,TRBV11-2,TRBJ1-1
CASSYRGGNEKLFF,TRBV6-5,TRBJ1-4
CASSSFGAQETQYF,TRBV11-2,TRBJ2-5
CASTERAYSGNTIYF,TRBV19,TRBJ1-3
CASSQDSGAGELFF,TRBV4-2,TRBJ2-2
CASSSLSLVNTEAFF,TRBV5-4,TRBJ1-1
CASSQRTENIQYF,TRBV4-1,TRBJ2-4
CASSLGDGTNYGYTF,TRBV7-8,TRBJ1-2
CASSQFRGQTNYGYTF,TRBV7-8,TRBJ1-2
CASSPRVTPSSYNSPLHF,TRBV11-2,TRBJ1-6
CASSIPGENTGELFF,TRBV19,TRBJ2-2
CASSHRGANYGYTF,TRBV27,TRBJ1-2
CASSPNMNTEAFF,TRBV5-1,TRBJ1-1
CSALGSGTQFF,TRBV20-1,TRBJ2-1